Listed below are T cell receptor beta chains from one sample, sequenced in a study of blood T cells in healthy people across ages. TCRdb processed the 5' RACE reads anew with MiXCR; each CDR3 protein has one entry. In the table there are some 1.5 million distinct CDR3 sequences, 28% of which are singletons. What was sequenced was blood. All receptors derive from a woman aged 25 to 39 in good health. The CDR3 runs from the conserved cysteine through the conserved F or W. The order of the fields is V gene, J gene, CDR3 length, CDR3 protein.

V: TRBV15; J: TRBJ1-1; length: 13; CDR3: CATSAGPGTEAFF
V: TRBV6-1; J: TRBJ2-1; length: 12; CDR3: CASSEVGNEQFF
V: TRBV3-1; J: TRBJ1-1; length: 19; CDR3: CASSQDLRGRREGNTEAFF
V: TRBV5-1; J: NA; length: 14; CDR3: CASRIGQGSYEQYF
V: TRBV7-9; J: TRBJ2-3; length: 15; CDR3: CASSLGGISKNTQYF
V: TRBV11-2; J: TRBJ2-1; length: 16; CDR3: CTSSGGTSGGPREQFF
V: TRBV28; J: TRBJ2-7; length: 15; CDR3: CASSLLASGGGEQYF
V: TRBV4-3; J: TRBJ1-1; length: 13; CDR3: CASSQVSGDEAFF
V: TRBV7-2; J: TRBJ2-7; length: 18; CDR3: CASSSKGGWGVLYNEQYF
V: TRBV5-1; J: TRBJ2-7; length: 14; CDR3: CASYDGGPYYEQYF
V: TRBV19; J: TRBJ1-2; length: 15; CDR3: CASSIEGVGNYGYTF
V: TRBV5-1; J: TRBJ2-1; length: 16; CDR3: CASSLGLAGENNEQFF
V: TRBV5-1; J: TRBJ1-1; length: 14; CDR3: CASQVGPSGTEAFF
V: TRBV7-9; J: TRBJ2-1; length: 15; CDR3: CASSLGGPPLNEQFF
V: TRBV20-1; J: TRBJ1-1; length: 13; CDR3: CSAKTGGNTEAFF
V: TRBV12-3/TRBV12-4; J: TRBJ2-3; length: 15; CDR3: CASSLGRERRDTQYF
V: TRBV7-2; J: TRBJ1-5; length: 13; CDR3: CASSPRGEQPQHF